These T cell receptor beta chains were read from a single sample in a study of T-cell reconstitution after alpha-beta-depleted transplantation in children. TCRdb fed the PCR reads into MiXCR, producing one record per CDR3 protein. Here the sample spans about 410,000 distinct CDR3 sequences, around 21% being singletons. Source: PBMCs from the stem cell graft donor, taken from the stem cell graft. These receptors all stem from a human donor who donated a stem cell graft to a child with acute myeloid leukemia. CDR3s include the opening cysteine and the closing phenylalanine or tryptophan. D genes are given only for firm matches. Expanded clones are given a class, and other clones once, few, many or no size at all.

J gene,clone size,V gene,D gene,CDR3 protein,CDR3 DNA
TRBJ2-3,-,TRBV4-1,TRBD2,CASSQDQGLAGVWQDTQYF,TGCGCCAGCAGCCAAGATCAAGGACTAGCGGGAGTCTGGCAAGATACGCAGTATTTT
TRBJ2-1,few,TRBV7-3,TRBD2,CASSSKTSGFYNEQFF,TGTGCCAGCAGCTCGAAGACTAGCGGGTTCTACAATGAGCAGTTCTTC
TRBJ2-7,many,TRBV30,-,CAWSVGGVNEQYF,TGTGCCTGGAGTGTAGGGGGTGTGAACGAGCAGTACTTC
TRBJ1-2,-,TRBV12-3/TRBV12-4,-,CASSLLAGGYTF,TGTGCCAGCAGCTTACTCGCCGGGGGCTACACCTTC
TRBJ2-1,-,TRBV20-1,-,CSAPRATTNEQFF,TGCAGTGCTCCGAGAGCGACCACCAATGAGCAGTTCTTC
TRBJ1-1,many,TRBV7-9,-,CASSLAGAVEAFF,TGTGCCAGCAGCTTAGCGGGCGCCGTTGAAGCTTTCTTT
TRBJ2-1,-,TRBV20-1,TRBD2,CSARPLAGSYNEQFF,TGCAGTGCTAGGCCACTAGCGGGATCCTACAATGAGCAGTTCTTC
TRBJ2-7,many,TRBV20-1,-,CRGVGPRAQYEQYF,TGCAGGGGGGTGGGTCCCAGGGCCCAATACGAGCAGTACTTC
TRBJ2-1,-,TRBV12-3/TRBV12-4,TRBD1,CASRATGGSYNEQFF,TGTGCCAGCAGGGCCACAGGGGGCTCCTACAATGAGCAGTTCTTC
TRBJ2-1,-,TRBV6-5,-,CASSYGPRQFF,TGTGCCAGCAGTTACGGTCCTAGGCAGTTCTTC
TRBJ2-7,few,TRBV20-1,-,CSASSLWYEQYF,TGCAGTGCTTCTTCCCTATGGTACGAGCAGTACTTC
TRBJ2-1,few,TRBV20-1,TRBD2,CSARDLTSGDNEQFF,TGCAGTGCTAGAGATTTGACTAGCGGGGACAATGAGCAGTTCTTC
TRBJ2-7,-,TRBV28,TRBD1,CASSLRQGAIYEQYF,TGTGCCAGCAGTTTAAGACAGGGGGCAATCTACGAGCAGTACTTC
TRBJ2-7,-,TRBV3-1,-,CASSQVNEQYF,TGTGCCAGCAGCCAAGTGAACGAGCAGTACTTC
TRBJ2-7,-,TRBV3-1,-,CASSQDRGPRDF,TGTGCCAGCAGCCAAGATCGAGGCCCGCGGGACTTC
TRBJ2-5,few,TRBV7-2,TRBD2,CASSVMPGLAGETQYF,TGTGCCAGCAGCGTCATGCCGGGACTAGCGGGAGAGACCCAGTACTTC
TRBJ2-7,-,TRBV12-3/TRBV12-4,-,CASSPIGTYEQYF,TGTGCCAGCAGTCCCATCGGGACCTACGAGCAGTACTTC
TRBJ2-7,-,TRBV12-3/TRBV12-4,-,CASTGGGSGYEQYF,TGTGCCAGCACAGGGGGAGGATCAGGCTACGAGCAGTACTTC
TRBJ2-7,-,TRBV3-1,-,CASSAIPEGLEQYF,TGTGCCAGCAGCGCCATACCAGAGGGGCTGGAGCAGTACTTC
TRBJ2-5,few,TRBV6-2/TRBV6-3,-,CASSLRDTSGETQYF,TGTGCCAGCAGTCTCCGGGACACGTCGGGGGAGACCCAGTACTTC
TRBJ1-2,few,TRBV20-1,-,CSASMPPGGGYTF,TGCAGTGCTAGTATGCCGCCTGGTGGTGGCTACACCTTC
TRBJ2-1,once,TRBV2,-,CASTDGYNEQFF,TGTGCCAGCACCGACGGATACAATGAGCAGTTCTTC
TRBJ1-1,-,TRBV12-3/TRBV12-4,TRBD1,CASSAGQEGSSAFF,TGTGCCAGCAGCGCGGGACAGGAGGGTTCCAGCGCTTTCTTT
TRBJ1-1,many,TRBV29-1,-,CSVESQGNTEAFF,TGCAGCGTTGAAAGCCAGGGGAATACTGAAGCTTTCTTT
TRBJ2-2,few,TRBV24-1,TRBD2,CATSVGLAGGAANTGELFF,TGTGCCACCAGTGTGGGACTAGCGGGAGGCGCGGCGAACACCGGGGAGCTGTTTTTT
TRBJ2-7,-,TRBV4-1,TRBD1,CASSHGTGEYEQYF,TGCGCCAGCAGCCACGGGACAGGGGAATACGAGCAGTACTTC
TRBJ1-3,-,TRBV2,-,CASSAVRGSGNTIYF,TGTGCCAGCAGTGCGGTCAGGGGTTCTGGAAACACCATATATTTT
TRBJ2-2,few,TRBV4-1,-,CASSQDGQNTGELFF,TGCGCCAGCAGCCAAGATGGGCAGAACACCGGGGAGCTGTTTTTT
TRBJ2-7,many,TRBV29-1,-,CSVRIRTNQAEQYF,TGCAGCGTTAGAATCCGGACTAATCAGGCCGAGCAGTACTTC
TRBJ2-5,-,TRBV2,-,CASSELGGQETQYF,TGTGCCAGCAGTGAGCTAGGGGGTCAAGAGACCCAGTACTTC
TRBJ1-4,-,TRBV2,-,CASSVSGAANEKLFF,TGTGCCAGCAGTGTGTCAGGGGCGGCTAATGAAAAACTGTTTTTT
TRBJ1-1,-,TRBV5-1,-,CASSLGQTGNTEAFF,TGCGCCAGCAGCTTGGGACAGACAGGGAACACTGAAGCTTTCTTT
TRBJ2-1,-,TRBV13,-,CASSLALDSYNEQFF,TGTGCCAGCAGCTTAGCCCTAGACTCCTACAATGAGCAGTTCTTC
TRBJ2-5,few,TRBV27,-,CASSPLETQYF,TGTGCCAGCAGTCCCCTAGAAACCCAGTACTTC
TRBJ2-7,-,TRBV5-5,-,CASSPPPRGSNYEQYF,TGTGCCAGCAGCCCTCCCCCCCGGGGGAGTAACTACGAGCAGTACTTC
TRBJ2-1,-,TRBV5-1,-,CARNDDSSYNEQFF,TGCGCCAGAAACGACGATAGCTCCTACAATGAGCAGTTCTTC
TRBJ2-2,few,TRBV7-3,TRBD1,CASSANDRADGELFF,TGTGCCAGCAGCGCAAATGACAGGGCGGACGGGGAGCTGTTTTTT
TRBJ2-7,-,TRBV5-1,TRBD2,CASSLGTSGIREQYF,TGCGCCAGCAGCTTAGGGACTAGCGGGATTCGTGAGCAGTACTTC
TRBJ1-1,few,TRBV10-3,-,CAISESSRPLNTEAFF,TGTGCCATCAGTGAGTCCTCGCGACCGTTGAACACTGAAGCTTTCTTT
TRBJ2-5,few,TRBV20-1,TRBD2,CCARIGTSGRSPPETQYF,TGCTGTGCTAGAATCGGGACTAGCGGGAGATCCCCCCCAGAGACCCAGTACTTC
TRBJ2-7,-,TRBV4-3,-,CASSQENGYEQYF,TGCGCCAGCAGCCAAGAAAACGGCTACGAGCAGTACTTC
TRBJ2-1,few,TRBV2,-,CASSQLGRSSYNEQFF,TGTGCCAGCAGCCAGCTAGGAAGGTCGTCCTACAATGAGCAGTTCTTC
TRBJ2-7,many,TRBV6-5,-,CASSHTALATYEQYF,TGTGCCAGCAGTCACACCGCCCTAGCCACCTACGAGCAGTACTTC
TRBJ2-5,-,TRBV29-1,-,CSVDGVGETQYF,TGCAGCGTTGATGGGGTCGGCGAGACCCAGTACTTC
TRBJ2-1,few,TRBV12-3/TRBV12-4,-,CASSFRGNYNEQFF,TGTGCCAGCAGTTTTAGGGGGAACTACAATGAGCAGTTCTTC
TRBJ2-6,-,TRBV30,-,CAWSISGANVLTF,TGTGCCTGGAGTATTAGTGGGGCCAACGTCCTGACTTTC
TRBJ2-1,few,TRBV20-1,-,CSASGVEQFF,TGCAGTGCTAGCGGGGTTGAGCAGTTCTTC
TRBJ2-7,-,TRBV6-6,-,CASSYNRDEQYF,TGTGCCAGCAGTTATAACAGGGACGAGCAGTACTTC
TRBJ1-3,-,TRBV12-3/TRBV12-4,-,CASSPGRNSGNTIYF,TGTGCCAGCAGCCCGGGACGGAACTCTGGAAACACCATATATTTT
TRBJ2-7,few,TRBV20-1,-,CSARKGVKDEQYF,TGCAGTGCTAGAAAAGGGGTCAAAGACGAGCAGTACTTC
TRBJ2-7,few,TRBV12-3/TRBV12-4,TRBD2,CASSRSGTAYEQYF,TGTGCCAGCAGTAGGAGCGGGACGGCCTACGAGCAGTACTTC
TRBJ2-1,few,TRBV20-1,-,CSARPPWEGALSYNEQFF,TGCAGTGCTAGACCTCCATGGGAGGGGGCCCTATCCTACAATGAGCAGTTCTTC
TRBJ2-7,-,TRBV12-3/TRBV12-4,TRBD1,CASSTGAHEQYF,TGTGCCAGCAGCACAGGGGCGCACGAGCAGTACTTC
TRBJ2-1,-,TRBV5-1,-,CASRGTQESYNEQFF,TGCGCCAGCAGAGGAACACAGGAATCCTACAATGAGCAGTTCTTC
TRBJ2-1,few,TRBV28,-,CASSLYRERQFF,TGTGCCAGCAGTTTGTATAGAGAGAGGCAGTTCTTC
TRBJ1-1,few,TRBV5-1,-,CASSLAPGQGMTEAFF,TGCGCCAGCAGCTTGGCTCCGGGGCAGGGGATGACTGAAGCTTTCTTT
TRBJ2-3,many,TRBV20-1,-,CSATLEGEEVASGSTDTQYF,TGCAGTGCAACGCTAGAGGGGGAAGAAGTGGCTAGCGGATCCACAGATACGCAGTATTTT
TRBJ2-1,few,TRBV4-3,-,CASSNGFDNEQFF,TGCGCCAGCAGCAACGGATTTGACAATGAGCAGTTCTTC
TRBJ1-3,-,TRBV5-3,-,CARTPISGYGNTIYF,TGTGCCAGAACCCCCATTTCAGGGTACGGAAACACCATATATTTT
TRBJ2-1,-,TRBV7-6,TRBD2,CASSLTSGRANEQFF,TGTGCCAGCAGCTTGACTAGCGGGAGGGCTAATGAGCAGTTCTTC